This T cell receptor beta chain was sequenced in a study of T cells after yellow fever vaccination (dated by TCRdb to between 2018 and 2021). Some background on the complete study: Libraries from fractions with low cell numbers were prepared with the SMART-Seq v4 Ultra Low Input RNA kit. To track T-cell clones before and after primary and booster YFV17D yellow fever vaccination, bulk TCR alpha and beta repertoires were sequenced longitudinally. Two healthy male donors made up the cohort, one aged 18 to 29 years and the other aged 30 to 40 years. Blood samples were taken at several timepoints before and after primary and secondary immunization, and bulk PBMC replicates and cell subsets were isolated. Beyond this particular receptor, the publication reports: A small share of clonotypes occurred in both CD4 and CD8 compartments, likely arising from convergent recombination. Because only a couple of donors were included in the study, the extent to which the findings can be generalized is limited. Compared with the primary T-cell response, the secondary T-cell response was faster but weaker, reaching its peak on day 5 rather than on day 15. Because abundant contaminating clonotypes from the bulk population could be contained in FACS-sorted repertoires, computational filtering was required. Most clones expanded after primary vaccination (96% of CD4 and over 80% of CD8) were re-detected after the booster, suggesting that broad memory maintenance occurred.

TCR cDNA was made using 5'RACE template switching, a step that added a universal primer site and unique molecular identifiers. cDNA synthesis was primed from both the TCR alpha and TCR beta constant segments. Library amplification involved two PCR steps, and the second step added sample barcodes and sequencing adapters. Libraries were sequenced on Illumina HiSeq 2500 (2x100 bp) or NovaSeq (2x150 bp). In the source study's methods: Demultiplexing of reads and collapsing into UMI consensus sequences were performed with MIGEC, and V(D)J alignment was carried out with MiXCR. Vaccine-responding clonotypes were identified with edgeR using replicate PBMC samples, with FDR below 0.01 and a log2 fold change above 5 up to day 15 being required. CD4 or CD8 identity was assigned to each bulk clonotype according to whether the clonotype was present at higher abundance in the sequenced CD4 repertoire or the sequenced CD8 repertoire. The public reads were quality trimmed at Q25 with fastp and then assembled into clones with MiXCR by TCRdb, keeping productive beta chains. Rows merge per CDR3 protein into single entries with the most common DNA and genes. The V and J calls and clone size are TCRdb's, not the authors'. The sample table records tens of thousands of distinct CDR3 sequences; about 7.8% of these occur just once. The ten largest clones capture about 40% of the sample.

The V end loses 0 bases and the J end loses 4 bases, and a stretch of 9 bases separates them. Inclusive of the bounding cysteine and phenylalanine, the CDR3 is 13 residues long. Only the CDR3 part of the read is kept: 39 bases, read in frame from the first base. The germline V gene gives CDR1 as SQVTM and CDR2 as ANQGSEA. This sample's treatment or condition label indicates: live attenuated yellow fever vaccine strain. A standard Ficoll-Paque protocol was used to isolate PBMCs from peripheral blood. Dynabeads CD4 and CD8 positive selection kits were used to isolate the CD4 and CD8 T-cell fractions. RNA was extracted with TriZol from bulk PBMCs, CD4 and CD8 fractions, and dextramer-positive and dextramer-negative fractions. This clonotype was observed at least ten times. The clone's antigen remains unknown. No much larger clonotype is one base removed from it; base qualities were not supplied.

This material consisted of CD8+ T cells sorted from PBMCs, taken 15 days after the yellow fever booster vaccination. This TCR came from a man aged 30 to 39 who received the YFV17D yellow fever vaccine. The chain employs TRBV29-1 and TRBJ1-2; TRBD1 is a weak D gene call, 5 bases matching. The nucleotide sequence reads as follows: TGCAGCGTTGAAGAGCCAGGGATCTATGGCTACACCTTC. Protein translation: CSVEEPGIYGYTF.